Each of the 21 T cell receptor beta chains below was sequenced from the same sample in a study of T cells in Graves' hyperthyroidism and ophthalmopathy. Researchers amplified the TCR beta CDR3 regions from RNA transcripts. First-round RT-PCR of the TCR CDR3 relied on the HTBI primer set. Via MiXCR, TCRdb re-called the multiplex PCR reads, giving one row per CDR3 protein. Of 470,000 or so distinct CDR3 sequences in the sample, around 20% were seen once. Material for sequencing was blood. The receptors derive from a man aged 18-30 years with Graves' hyperthyroidism.

Comments on this clonotype: A much more abundant neighbour one base away suggests this may be a read error. This chain uses TRBV20-1 with TRBJ2-7, with D unclear. This CDR3 is 14 amino acids long. V was trimmed by 5 bases and J by 6 bases, leaving 20 bases between them. Germline CDR1 reads DFQATT; CDR2 reads SNEGSKA (reference sequence). The CDR3 spells CSAAIDLRLSEQYF. CDR3 DNA: TGCAGTGCTGCGATCGACCTGCGGTTGAGCGAGCAGTACTTC.

This clonotype was seen repeatedly, ten times or more. The rearrangement links TRBV28 to TRBJ2-5, with D possibly TRBD2 on 6 matching bases. V was trimmed by 8 bases and J by 4 bases, leaving 23 bases between them. The CDR3 is made up of 16 amino acids. The germline gives CDR1 MDHEN, CDR2 SYDVKM. The CDR3 nucleotides are TGTGCCAGCTCCCCCGGGCAGGGAGGATTTCCAGAGACCCAGTACTTC. Encoded protein: CASSPGQGGFPETQYF.

The table lists this clonotype with a few counts. The chain recombines TRBV12-3 or TRBV12-4 with TRBJ2-7; D tentatively fits TRBD1 or TRBD2 (6 bases each). The CDR3 is 11 amino acids. Trimming shortened V by 7 bases and J by 13 bases, and 17 bases separated the two germline ends. The CDR3 sequence: CASTWRDKVYF. Here the CDR3 DNA reads TGTGCCAGCACCTGGAGGGACAAGGTCTACTTC.

There are many counts of this clonotype. The V call is TRBV15, the J call TRBJ1-3, with D maybe TRBD1 (5 bases). CDR3 length: 16 residues. V lost 0 bases and J lost 3, with 12 bases in between. Germline CDR1 is LNHNV and CDR2 is YYDKDF (reference sequence). This chain's CDR3 is CATSRDMGVYGNTIYF. The CDR3 coding sequence is TGTGCCACCAGCAGAGATATGGGGGTTTATGGAAACACCATATATTTT. Supplemented by reference TRBV15 and TRBJ1-3, the full variable domain reads DAMVIQNPRYQVTQFGKPVTLSCSQTLNHNVMYWYQQKSSQAPKLLFHYYDKDFNNEADTPDNFQSRRPNTSFCFLDIRSPGLGDTAMYLCATSRDMGVYGNTIYFGEGSWLTVV.

The chain employs TRBV20-1 and TRBJ1-5; D might be TRBD1 (5 bases). The CDR3 has 16 residues. Trimming cost V 0 bases and J 7 bases, with 19 bases left between them. Germline-derived CDR1 and CDR2 are DFQATT and SNEGSKA (reference sequence). The CDR3: CSARDRRDVPRQPQHF. The CDR3 DNA follows: TGCAGTGCTAGAGATCGGCGGGACGTTCCAAGGCAGCCCCAGCATTTT.

The chain employs TRBV11-2 and TRBJ1-1, with 9 bases matching TRBD1. The germline V gene encodes CDR1 SGHAT and CDR2 FQNNGV. The J segment lost 2 bases and the V segment lost 2 bases, leaving 6 bases of the junction unmatched. This CDR3 has 16 amino acids. CDR3 nucleotides: TGTGCCAGCAGCTTAACAGGACAGGGGTCAAACACTGAAGCTTTCTTT. It codes for CASSLTGQGSNTEAFF.

Points on this clonotype: A much bigger clone sits one base away, suggesting this may be a read error. V usage is TRBV5-1 and J usage is TRBJ1-3; D unresolved. The CDR3 is 15 residues long. V dropped 4 bases and J dropped 0 bases, with 11 bases sitting between them. Germline V gene data show CDR1 as SGHRS and CDR2 as YFSETQ. The CDR3 nucleotides read TGCGCCAGCAGCACGGACGGCGCCTCTGGAAACACCATATATTTT. This codes for CASSTDGASGNTIYF.

Ten or more counts support this clonotype. The chain carries TRBV30 and TRBJ1-2; 7 bases are a match to TRBD1. V was clipped by 1 base and J by 2 bases; unmatched bases: 4. Germline V CDR1 and CDR2: GTSNPN, SVGIG (reference sequence). There are 14 residues in the CDR3. DNA for the CDR3: TGTGCCTGGAGTGGACAGGGAGTCAACTATGGCTACACCTTC. Translating it yields CAWSGQGVNYGYTF.

This clonotype has at least ten counts. This chain uses TRBV19 with TRBJ1-1, with unresolved D. Germline-derived CDR1 and CDR2 are LNHDA and SQIVND (reference sequence). CDR3 size: 14 residues. V shed 4 bases and J shed 6 bases, with 15 bases lying between them. The CDR3 reads CASSKPHGLAEAFF. The CDR3 bases are TGTGCCAGTAGTAAGCCCCACGGGTTGGCTGAAGCTTTCTTT. The full variable domain, in which reference TRBV19 and TRBJ1-1 provide the parts outside the CDR3, is DGGITQSPKYLFRKEGQNVTLSCEQNLNHDAMYWYRQDPGQGLRLIYYSQIVNDFQKGDIAEGYSVSREKKESFPLTVTSAQKNPTAFYLCASSKPHGLAEAFFGQGTRLTVV.

This clonotype has only a few counts. The chain is built from TRBV28 and TRBJ2-7; either TRBD1 or TRBD2 may fit D (5 bases each). This CDR3 has 13 residues. Germline V lookup: CDR1 MDHEN, CDR2 SYDVKM. V was cut by 7 bases and J by 3 bases, with 13 bases left in between. CDR3 sequence (DNA): TGTGCCAGCACCCCTGGGGACGGCTACGAGCAGTACTTC. Residues: CASTPGDGYEQYF.

This clonotype was detected ten times or more. The genes are TRBV5-1 and TRBJ2-7; D is possibly TRBD1 or TRBD2 (5 bases each). Germline V gene sequence: CDR1 SGHRS, CDR2 YFSETQ. V gave up 2 bases and J gave up 8 bases, with 17 bases separating them. The CDR3 runs to 14 residues. CDR3 nucleotide sequence: TGCGCCAGCAGCTTCGGGACCCCCGGAGAGCAGCAGTACTTC. It is translated as CASSFGTPGEQQYF.

This clonotype turned up a few times. The V call is TRBV20-1, the J call TRBJ2-7; 7 bases line up with TRBD2. Looked up from germline, CDR1 is DFQATT and CDR2 is SNEGSKA (reference sequence). This CDR3 comprises 14 residues. V shed 5 bases, J shed 4 bases, and the junction held 11 bases outside the gene matches. The CDR3 DNA follows: TGCAGTGCTGGGTCCCGGCGGGGGAGTTACGAGCAGTACTTC. Translation gives CSAGSRRGSYEQYF.

The rearrangement uses TRBV2 and TRBJ2-7; TRBD1 is a possible D gene (5 bases). The germline gives CDR1 SNHLY, CDR2 FYNNEI. This CDR3 region has 16 residues. Trimming removed 3 bases at V and 1 base at J, with 16 bases between. The CDR3 coding sequence is TGTGCCAGCAGTGATAACCCCCAGACAGTTTCCTACGAGCAGTACTTC. Amino acids: CASSDNPQTVSYEQYF.

This clonotype was detected a few times. This could be a read error, since a much larger clone is one nucleotide away. The V gene is TRBV2, the J gene TRBJ1-1; D not resolved. The V and J ends lost 3 bases and 7 bases respectively, with 3 bases between them. The CDR3 totals 10 residues. Germline lookup yields CDR1 SNHLY and CDR2 FYNNEI. CDR3: CASSDDEAFF. CDR3 DNA: TGTGCCAGCAGTGATGATGAAGCTTTCTTT.

This clonotype was observed at least ten times. The chain is built from TRBV12-3 or TRBV12-4 and TRBJ1-2, with a tentative D call TRBD1 (5 bases). The CDR3 is made up of 16 amino acids. V was pared by 6 bases and J by 4 bases, with 21 bases between. The CDR3 sequence: CASSADILSNRYGYTF. In DNA form, the CDR3 reads TGTGCCAGCAGCGCGGACATACTCTCGAACCGCTATGGCTACACCTTC.

The CDR3 protein is CASSQPGLSSYNSPLHF. CDR3 in DNA: TGCGCCAGCAGCCAACCGGGCCTCAGCTCCTATAATTCACCCCTCCACTTT. The V and J genes are TRBV4-1 and TRBJ1-6; D not certain. V dropped 2 bases and J dropped 0 bases, with 11 bases sitting between them. This CDR3 is built from 17 residues. CDR1 is MGHRA and CDR2 is YSYEKL in the germline V gene.

This clonotype was seen repeatedly, ten times or more. J is TRBJ2-5 and V is TRBV28, with TRBD2 as a possible D gene (6 bases). V was pared by 11 bases and J by 3 bases, with 16 bases between. CDR3 size: 13 residues. CDR1 and CDR2 from the germline V gene are MDHEN and SYDVKM. The CDR3 region is CASKGGGEETQYF. The CDR3 DNA sequence: TGTGCCTCTAAAGGAGGCGGGGAAGAGACCCAGTACTTC.

This clonotype appeared many times. This sequence joins TRBV27 and TRBJ1-5; no clear D gene. Trimming took 2 bases from V and 9 from J, leaving 11 bases between them. Germline assignment: CDR1 MNHEY and CDR2 SMNVEV (reference sequence). The CDR3 covers 13 residues. In nucleotides, the CDR3 is TGTGCCAGCAGTTTAGGGCGGCCTGGGCCCCAGCATTTT. Its protein is CASSLGRPGPQHF.

In its sample, this clonotype was seen many times. The J gene is TRBJ1-1, the V gene TRBV25-1; D not certain. Germline CDR1 is MGHDK and CDR2 is SYGVNS. The CDR3 length is 11 residues. The V gene lost 7 bases and the J gene lost 1 base, with 4 bases spanning the gap. DNA of the CDR3: TGTGCCAGCACAAGGAACACTGAAGCTTTCTTT. This translates into CASTRNTEAFF.

The table lists this clonotype with many counts. The chain recombines TRBV9 with TRBJ1-3; TRBD1 is a possible D gene (6 bases). Germline-derived CDR1 and CDR2 are SGDLS and YYNGEE. CDR3 length equals 14 residues. The V end was cut by 0 bases, the J end by 2 bases, with 6 bases between. This CDR3 is CASSVEGAGNTIYF. The CDR3 DNA sequence: TGTGCCAGCAGCGTAGAGGGGGCTGGAAACACCATATATTTT.

This clonotype was seen only a few times. The chain has TRBV20-1 and TRBJ2-7; 9 positions agree with TRBD2. Germline V gene lookup returns CDR1 DFQATT and CDR2 SNEGSKA (reference sequence). V lost 0 bases and J lost 2; bases outside the gene matches: 17. The CDR3 is 19 amino acids. CDR3 bases: TGCAGTGCTAGAGATCATTCAATTCGGCGGGGGGGCAATCCCTACGAGCAGTACTTC. This codes for CSARDHSIRRGGNPYEQYF.